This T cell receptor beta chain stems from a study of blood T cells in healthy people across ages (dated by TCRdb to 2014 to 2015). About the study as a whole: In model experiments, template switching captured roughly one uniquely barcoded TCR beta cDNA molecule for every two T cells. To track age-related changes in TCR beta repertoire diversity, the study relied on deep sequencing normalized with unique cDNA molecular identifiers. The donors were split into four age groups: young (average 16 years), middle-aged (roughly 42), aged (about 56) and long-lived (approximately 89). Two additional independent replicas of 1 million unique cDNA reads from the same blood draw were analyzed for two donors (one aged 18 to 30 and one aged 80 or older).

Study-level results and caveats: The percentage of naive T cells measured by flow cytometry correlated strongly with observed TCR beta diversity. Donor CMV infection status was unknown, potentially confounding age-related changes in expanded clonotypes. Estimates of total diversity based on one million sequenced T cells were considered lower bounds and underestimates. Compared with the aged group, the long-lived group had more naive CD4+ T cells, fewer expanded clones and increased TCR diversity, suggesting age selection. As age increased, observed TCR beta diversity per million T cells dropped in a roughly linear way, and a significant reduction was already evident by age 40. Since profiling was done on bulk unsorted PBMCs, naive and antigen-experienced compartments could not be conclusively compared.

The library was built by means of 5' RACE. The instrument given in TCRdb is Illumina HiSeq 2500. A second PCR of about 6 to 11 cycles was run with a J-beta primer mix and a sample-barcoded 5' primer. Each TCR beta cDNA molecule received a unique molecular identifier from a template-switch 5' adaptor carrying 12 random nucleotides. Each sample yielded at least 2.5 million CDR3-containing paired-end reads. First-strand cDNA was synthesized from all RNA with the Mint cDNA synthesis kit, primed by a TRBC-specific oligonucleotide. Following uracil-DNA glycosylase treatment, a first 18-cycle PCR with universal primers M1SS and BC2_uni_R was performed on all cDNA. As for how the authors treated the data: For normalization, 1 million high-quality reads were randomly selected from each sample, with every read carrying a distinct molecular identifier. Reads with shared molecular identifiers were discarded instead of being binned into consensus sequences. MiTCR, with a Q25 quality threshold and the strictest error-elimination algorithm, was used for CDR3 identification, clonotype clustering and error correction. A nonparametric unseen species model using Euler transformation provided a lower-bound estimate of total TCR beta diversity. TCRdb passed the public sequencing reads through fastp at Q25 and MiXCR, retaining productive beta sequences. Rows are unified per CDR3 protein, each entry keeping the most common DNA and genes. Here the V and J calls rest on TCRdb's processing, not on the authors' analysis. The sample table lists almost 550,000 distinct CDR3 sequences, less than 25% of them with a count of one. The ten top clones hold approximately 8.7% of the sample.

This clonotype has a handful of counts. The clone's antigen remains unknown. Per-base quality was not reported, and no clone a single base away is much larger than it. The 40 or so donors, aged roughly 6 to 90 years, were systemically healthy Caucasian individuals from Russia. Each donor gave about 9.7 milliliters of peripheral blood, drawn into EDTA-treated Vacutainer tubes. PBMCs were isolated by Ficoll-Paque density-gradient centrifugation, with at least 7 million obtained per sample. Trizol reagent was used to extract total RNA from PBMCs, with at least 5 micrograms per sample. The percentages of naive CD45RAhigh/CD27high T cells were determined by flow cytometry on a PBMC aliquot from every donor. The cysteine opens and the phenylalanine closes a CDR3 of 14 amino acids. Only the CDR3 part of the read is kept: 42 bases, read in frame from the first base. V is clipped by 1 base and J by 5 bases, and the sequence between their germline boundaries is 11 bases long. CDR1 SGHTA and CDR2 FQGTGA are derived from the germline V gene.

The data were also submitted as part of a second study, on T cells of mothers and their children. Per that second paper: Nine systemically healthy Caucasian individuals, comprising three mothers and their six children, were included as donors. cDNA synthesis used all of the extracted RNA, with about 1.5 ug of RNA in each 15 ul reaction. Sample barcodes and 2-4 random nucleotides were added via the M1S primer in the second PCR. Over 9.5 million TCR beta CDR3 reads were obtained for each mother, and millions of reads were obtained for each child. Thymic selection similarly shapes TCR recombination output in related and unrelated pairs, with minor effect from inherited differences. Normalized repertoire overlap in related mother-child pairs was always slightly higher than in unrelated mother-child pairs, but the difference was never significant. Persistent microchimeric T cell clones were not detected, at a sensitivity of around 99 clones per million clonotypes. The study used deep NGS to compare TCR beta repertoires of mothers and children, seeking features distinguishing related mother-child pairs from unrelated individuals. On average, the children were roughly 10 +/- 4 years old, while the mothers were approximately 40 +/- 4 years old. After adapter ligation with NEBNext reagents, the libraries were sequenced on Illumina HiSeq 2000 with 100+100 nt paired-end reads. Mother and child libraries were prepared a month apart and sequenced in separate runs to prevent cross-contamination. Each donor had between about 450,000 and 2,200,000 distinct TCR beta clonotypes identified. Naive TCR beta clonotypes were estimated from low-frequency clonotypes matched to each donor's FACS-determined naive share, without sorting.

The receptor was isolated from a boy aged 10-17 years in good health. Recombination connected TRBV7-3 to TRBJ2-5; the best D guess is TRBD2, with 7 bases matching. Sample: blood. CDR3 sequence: CASSLRGGAETQYF. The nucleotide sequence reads TGTGCCAGCAGCTTAAGAGGGGGGGCGGAGACCCAGTACTTC.